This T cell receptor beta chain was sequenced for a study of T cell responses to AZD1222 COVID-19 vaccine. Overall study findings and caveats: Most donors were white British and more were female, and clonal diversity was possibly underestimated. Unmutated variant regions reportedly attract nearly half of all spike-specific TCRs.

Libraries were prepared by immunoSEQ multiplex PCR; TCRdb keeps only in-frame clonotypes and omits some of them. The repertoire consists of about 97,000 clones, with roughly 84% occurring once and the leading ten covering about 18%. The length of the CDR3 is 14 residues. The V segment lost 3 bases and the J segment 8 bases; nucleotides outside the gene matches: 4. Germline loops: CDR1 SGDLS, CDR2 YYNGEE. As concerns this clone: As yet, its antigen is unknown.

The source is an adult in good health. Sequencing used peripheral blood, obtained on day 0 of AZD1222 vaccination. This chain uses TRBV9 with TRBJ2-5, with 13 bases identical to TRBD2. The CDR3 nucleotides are TGTGCCAGCAGCGCGACTAGCGGGGGGTTTACCCAGTACTTC. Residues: CASSATSGGFTQYF.